This is a list of T cell receptor beta chains from one sample in a study of cytomegalovirus exposure and HLA in healthy donors. Sequenced by immunoSEQ multiplex PCR; TCRdb stores in-frame clones only, minus some. The sample includes about 180,000 clones, 82% seen only once; the top ten take roughly 1.4%. Sequencing was performed on PBMCs. These receptor sequences come from a man between 40 and 49 years old in good health and CMV-seronegative. CDR3s include the opening cysteine and the closing phenylalanine or tryptophan. Fields, in order: J gene, D gene, clone size, V gene, CDR3 DNA, CDR3 protein. The D gene is left open where the match is weak. For some rows the clone size is stated as once, few or many, or as a class when expanded; others skip it.

>TRBJ1-2|TRBD1|NA|TRBV5-1
TGCGCCAGCAGCCCTCTCGGAGGACAGGGGGCTGGGGGCTACACCTTC
CASSPLGGQGAGGYTF
>TRBJ2-1|TRBD2|NA|TRBV9
TGTGCCAGCAGCGTAGTAGCGGGGGGGCACAATGAGCAGTTCTTC
CASSVVAGGHNEQFF
>TRBJ2-2|TRBD1|once|TRBV28
TGTGCCGTAACCGGGACAGGGAATATCGGGGAGCTGTTTTTT
CAVTGTGNIGELFF
>TRBJ1-5|TRBD1|NA|TRBV19
TGTGCCAGTAGTATTCTGGGACAGGCTGGATTCCAGCCCCAGCATTTT
CASSILGQAGFQPQHF
>TRBJ2-1|NA|NA|TRBV4-3
TGCGCCAGCAGCCAAGATGAAGAGGGAGCATCCTACAATGAGCAGTTCTTC
CASSQDEEGASYNEQFF
>TRBJ1-3|TRBD1|NA|TRBV4-1
TGCGCCAGCAGCCAAGGGGACAGGCGCTCTGGAAACACCATATATTTT
CASSQGDRRSGNTIYF
>TRBJ2-6|NA|NA|TRBV6-5
TGTGCCAGCAGTTACCGTCCAGGGTCTGGGGCCAACGTCCTGACTTTC
CASSYRPGSGANVLTF
>TRBJ2-2|NA|NA|TRBV7-9
TGTGCCAGCAGCTCACGGGCCGGGGAGCTGTTTTTT
CASSSRAGELFF
>TRBJ1-5|TRBD1|NA|TRBV7-9
TGTGCCAGCAGCCCGACAGGGCGGCAGCCCCAGCATTTT
CASSPTGRQPQHF
>TRBJ1-5|NA|few|TRBV6-6
TGTGCCAGCCAGACTCTGGCCAATCAGCCCCAGCATTTT
CASQTLANQPQHF
>TRBJ2-7|TRBD1|few|TRBV18
TGTGCCAGCTCACCAGGACAGGGCGCCTACGAGCAGTACTTC
CASSPGQGAYEQYF
>TRBJ2-5|TRBD2|NA|TRBV7-9
TGTGCCAGCAGCTTGAGTAGCGGGGGTGAGACCCAGTACTTC
CASSLSSGGETQYF
>TRBJ2-3|TRBD2|NA|TRBV19
TGTGCCAGTAGTATGGTTAGCGGGGGGGCCTCCGCAGATACGCAGTATTTT
CASSMVSGGASADTQYF
>TRBJ2-2|NA|NA|TRBV15
TGTGCCACCAGCAGATACCCGAATTATTCAGACGGGGAGCTGTTTTTT
CATSRYPNYSDGELFF
>TRBJ2-3|NA|NA|TRBV28
TGTGCCAGCAGTTTCAGTCAGGCTACGCAGTATTTT
CASSFSQATQYF
>TRBJ2-5|NA|NA|TRBV6-5
TGTGCCAGCAGTTACTCGGGGCGGGAGACCCAGTACTTC
CASSYSGRETQYF
>TRBJ2-1|NA|NA|TRBV7-2
TGTGCCAGCAGCTGGAGGAGGGCCGGTGAGCAGTTCTTC
CASSWRRAGEQFF
>TRBJ1-5|NA|NA|TRBV2
TGTGCCAGCAGTGAATACACGAGCAATCAGCCCCAGCATTTT
CASSEYTSNQPQHF
>TRBJ2-2|NA|once|TRBV4-3
TGCGCCAGCAGCCAAGAAGCCCGCACCGGGGAGCTGTTTTTT
CASSQEARTGELFF
>TRBJ2-2|TRBD1|NA|TRBV18
TGTGCCAGCTCACCGTCGGGACAGGGAGCAACCGGGGAGCTGTTTTTT
CASSPSGQGATGELFF
>TRBJ2-7|TRBD2|few|TRBV9
TGTGCCAGCAGCGTAGATAGCGGGGCGAAGTACGAGCAGTACTTC
CASSVDSGAKYEQYF
>TRBJ2-1|NA|NA|TRBV7-2
TGTGCCAGCAGCCGCCCCCCAGGGGTCTATGGCAATGAGCAGTTCTTC
CASSRPPGVYGNEQFF
>TRBJ1-5|TRBD1|few|TRBV7-2
TGTGCCAGCAGCGCTAACAGGGGACCCTATCAGCCCCAGCATTTT
CASSANRGPYQPQHF
>TRBJ2-1|TRBD2|NA|TRBV27
TGTGCCAGCAGCCTAGCGGGCCCATACAATGAGCAGTTCTTC
CASSLAGPYNEQFF
>TRBJ2-3|TRBD2|NA|TRBV6-5
TGTGCCAGCAGCCGAGCGGGATCGGGGACAGATACGCAGTATTTT
CASSRAGSGTDTQYF
>TRBJ1-5|NA|NA|TRBV2
TGTGCCAGCAGTGAAACAGGTGCGCTGAGTGGTAGCAATCAGCCCCAGCATTTT
CASSETGALSGSNQPQHF
>TRBJ2-2|NA|NA|TRBV6-5
TGTGCCAGCAGTAGAGGGGGGGTGGCCGGGGAGCTGTTTTTT
CASSRGGVAGELFF
>TRBJ2-5|TRBD2|few|TRBV6-4
TGTGCCAGCAGTTACCTCGGGACTACTAAAGAGACCCAGTACTTC
CASSYLGTTKETQYF
>TRBJ1-1|NA|NA|TRBV6-1
TGTGCCAGCAGTGAAGCTAAAGGGGGGGGCTTTAGAGCTGAAGCTTTCTTT
CASSEAKGGGFRAEAFF
>TRBJ1-6|NA|NA|TRBV27
TGTGCCAGCAGTTTAGTAGCAGCTACTAATTCACCCCTCCACTTT
CASSLVAATNSPLHF
>TRBJ2-2|TRBD2|NA|TRBV7-2
TGTGCCAGCAGCTTCTCCCCGGGAGGTGTGGCCGGGGAGCTGTTTTTT
CASSFSPGGVAGELFF
>TRBJ2-3|TRBD1|NA|TRBV5-1
TGCGCCAGCAGCTTGGGGGACAGGGTAACAGATACGCAGTATTTT
CASSLGDRVTDTQYF
>TRBJ2-1|TRBD2|NA|TRBV28
TGTGCCAGCAGGTCCTCGACTAGCGGGAGGGGTAATGAGCAGTTCTTC
CASRSSTSGRGNEQFF
>TRBJ2-1|TRBD2|NA|TRBV7-9
TGTGCCAGCAGCTTAGGGACTAGCGGGAGTAGGGGTGCTGAGCAGTTCTTC
CASSLGTSGSRGAEQFF
>TRBJ1-1|NA|NA|TRBV12-5
TGTGCTAGTGGTTTTCAGGGGCCCACTGAAGCTTTCTTT
CASGFQGPTEAFF
>TRBJ2-3|TRBD1|NA|TRBV7-2
TGTGCCAGCAGCTTAGCGCCACAGGGGATCACAGATACGCAGTATTTT
CASSLAPQGITDTQYF
>TRBJ2-7|NA|NA|TRBV27
TGTGCCAGCAGCTCGGGACTCCCTAAGATCGAGCAGTACTTC
CASSSGLPKIEQYF
>TRBJ2-6|NA|NA|TRBV19
TGTGCCAGTAGACGTATAGCTGGGGCCAACGTCCTGACTTTC
CASRRIAGANVLTF
>TRBJ2-5|NA|NA|TRBV7-2
TGTGCCAGCAGCTTAGCGCGGGAAGGAGAGACCCAGTACTTC
CASSLAREGETQYF
>TRBJ2-2|NA|NA|TRBV2
TGTGCCAGCAGTGAACCGGGCAGGGGAGACACCGGGGAGCTGTTTTTT
CASSEPGRGDTGELFF
>TRBJ2-7|NA|NA|TRBV5-6
TGTGCCAGCAGCCCCAGTCCAGCCAGGGGCTACGAGCAGTACTTC
CASSPSPARGYEQYF
>TRBJ2-1|NA|NA|TRBV11-1
TGTGCCAGCAATAGACAGAACAATGAGCAGTTCTTC
CASNRQNNEQFF
>TRBJ1-5|TRBD1|NA|TRBV30
TGTGCCTGGTCCCCGGGACAGTATAGCAATCAGCCCCAGCATTTT
CAWSPGQYSNQPQHF
>TRBJ1-4|TRBD1|NA|TRBV19
TGTGCCAGTAGCACCCGACAGGGGGCAAGTGAAAAACTGTTTTTT
CASSTRQGASEKLFF
>TRBJ1-1|NA|NA|TRBV6-5
TGTGCCAGCAGTTACTTGGGGGGGACTGAAGCTTTCTTT
CASSYLGGTEAFF
>TRBJ1-1|NA|NA|TRBV11-3
TGTGCCAGCAGCGCCACAGGTCGTGTTTTCTTT
CASSATGRVFF
>TRBJ2-3|NA|NA|TRBV2
TGTGCCAGCAGTGAACGAGGATTCGGGAATACGCAGTATTTT
CASSERGFGNTQYF